This T cell receptor (beta chain) was sequenced for a study of T cells in localized non-small cell lung cancer. General study points: Clonality of T cells reached its maximum in uninvolved adjacent lung, surpassing tumor.

With 5 bases removed from V and 7 bases from J, the gap between germline ends came to 11 bases. The CDR3 runs to 13 residues. The germline V gene has CDR1 LNHDA and CDR2 SQIVND (reference sequence). As regards this clone: Its specificity is unknown.

Data came from immunoSEQ multiplex PCR; TCRdb stores just in-frame clones and leaves some out. The data contain approximately 3,000 clones, approximately 25% of them seen just once; the ten biggest clones take up roughly 15%. Samples of adjacent lung (free of atypia) were collected at least 2 cm from the tumor margin. The receptor was derived from a man between 40 and 75 years old with stage III squamous cell lung carcinoma. The chain uses TRBV19 and TRBJ1-4; TRBD1 might be the D (5 bases). Source: normal lung tissue next to the tumor, taken before any cancer treatment. In nucleotides, the CDR3 is TGTGCCAGTAGTTGGTCAGGGTTTGAAAAACTGTTTTTT. Residues: CASSWSGFEKLFF.